These 4 T cell receptor beta chains came from one sample sequenced in a study of cytomegalovirus exposure and HLA in healthy donors. 60 Vbeta and 13 Jbeta primers were used in PCR. This table comes from immunoSEQ multiplex PCR, and its TCRdb copy is limited to in-frame clones, with some not included. The table has 150,000 or so clones, just under 75% seen once. The material sequenced was PBMCs. The receptors were sampled from a woman aged 18-30 years in good health and CMV-seronegative.

The rearrangement uses TRBV10-1 and TRBJ2-2; possibly TRBD2 for D (5 bases). Trimming shortened V by 3 bases and J by 0 bases, and 14 bases separated the two germline ends. Germline assignment: CDR1 WNHNN and CDR2 SYGVQD (reference sequence). CDR3 size: 17 residues. The CDR3 DNA reads as TGCGCCAGCAGTGAACCGGGAAGACTCGCGAACACCGGGGAGCTGTTTTTT. Its protein product is CASSEPGRLANTGELFF.

The chain is built from TRBV20-1 and TRBJ2-7; 8 nucleotides align to TRBD2. This CDR3 has 10 residues. CDR1 is DFQATT, CDR2 SNEGSKA, per germline (reference sequence). J was trimmed by 8 bases and V by 5 bases; bases with no gene match: 2. In DNA form, the CDR3 reads TGCAGTGCTTTTAGCGGGAAGCAGTACTTC. Translating it yields CSAFSGKQYF.

The chain links TRBV28 to TRBJ1-1, with D hard to call. CDR1 is MDHEN, CDR2 SYDVKM, per germline. Trimming left V 6 bases short and J 5 bases short, with 25 bases between. The CDR3 contains 17 residues. For the CDR3, the DNA is TGTGCCAGCAGCCCGAGAGGTTTAGAGGCTCCGGGGACTGAAGCTTTCTTT. It specifies CASSPRGLEAPGTEAFF.

The V call is TRBV7-6, the J call TRBJ2-5; a possible D gene is TRBD1 (5 bases). Trimming removed 1 base at V and 0 bases at J, with 6 bases between. Germline V gene lookup returns CDR1 SGHVS and CDR2 FNYEAQ. This CDR3 is 14 amino acids long. The CDR3 sequence is CASSLVTDQETQYF. The CDR3 DNA is TGTGCCAGCAGCTTAGTGACAGACCAAGAGACCCAGTACTTC.